This passage covers 25 T cell receptor beta chains from one sample sequenced in a study of glioma-infiltrating T cells. Using RNA template, CDR3s of TCR alpha and beta were amplified with iRepertoire arm-PCR. TCRdb fed the multiplex PCR reads into MiXCR, producing one record per CDR3 protein. The data contain some 150,000 distinct CDR3 sequences, roughly 43% of them singletons. Sequences were obtained from glioma tissue, nonneoplastic brain tissue, or PBMCs (not recorded which). These receptors all come from a human donor with low-grade glioma or glioblastoma, undergoing nonglioma brain surgery, or in good health (not recorded which).

This clonotype has more than one count but fewer than ten. The gene calls are TRBV6-6 and TRBJ1-2, with D possibly being TRBD1 (5 bases). V dropped 0 bases and J dropped 8 bases, with 10 bases sitting between them. Germline V gene data show CDR1 as MNHNY and CDR2 as SVGAGI (reference sequence). The CDR3 consists of 13 residues. As DNA, the CDR3 is TGTGCCAGCAGTTACTCCCAGGGCTGGGGCTACACCTTC. Translation gives CASSYSQGWGYTF.

Points on this clonotype: This sequence may be a read error, since a much larger clone differs from it by one base. This chain connects TRBV6-2 or TRBV6-3 to TRBJ2-2; 9 nucleotides align to TRBD2. Germline assignment: CDR1 MNHEY and CDR2 SVGEGT. The CDR3 covers 16 residues. The CDR3 DNA is TGTGCCAGCAGTTATCTGTTTAGCGGGAGTACCGGGGAGATGTTTTTT. This encodes CASSYLFSGSTGEMFF.

The chain is built from TRBV20-1 and TRBJ2-1; D uncertain. CDR3 length: 14 amino acids. Trimming cost V 2 bases and J 9 bases, with 17 bases left between them. Per the germline V gene, CDR1 is DFQATT and CDR2 is SNEGSKA (reference sequence). CDR3 DNA: TGCAGTGCTAGATGGGGTGCGGCAATGAGTGAGCAGTTCTTC. Its translation is CSARWGAAMSEQFF.

This clonotype was found a few times. This sequence joins TRBV27 and TRBJ2-7; maybe TRBD2 (5 bases). Germline V CDR1 and CDR2: MNHEY, SMNVEV (reference sequence). This CDR3 comprises 13 residues. Trimming removed 5 bases at V and 1 base at J, with 9 bases between. For the CDR3, the DNA is TGTGCCAGCAGTATCACTAGTTCCTACGAGCAGTACTTC. Its protein product is CASSITSSYEQYF.

In the case of this clonotype: A much bigger clone sits one base away, suggesting this may be a read error. The V and J genes are TRBV28 and TRBJ2-3; TRBD2 aligns across 8 bases. Germline-derived CDR1 and CDR2 are MDHEN and SYDVKM. The ends lost 8 bases at V and 4 bases at J; junction bases unmatched: 11. This CDR3 spans 15 amino acids. Here the CDR3 reads CASPPSGSHADTQYF. For the CDR3, the DNA is TGTGCCAGCCCCCCCAGCGGGAGTCATGCAGATACGCAGTATTTT.

This clonotype occurred many times. V and J are TRBV6-1 and TRBJ1-2, with D unclear. CDR3 length: 11 residues. Per the germline V gene, CDR1 is MNHNS and CDR2 is SASEGT. V was shortened by 7 bases and J by 2 bases, with 5 bases between the two germline ends. Here the CDR3 reads CASMRNYGYTF. For the CDR3, the DNA is TGTGCCAGCATGCGAAACTATGGCTACACCTTC.

Ten or more counts support this clonotype. This chain links TRBV6-6 with TRBJ2-7, with TRBD1 matching over 9 bases. There are 15 residues in the CDR3. The V gene end was trimmed by 0 bases and the J gene end by 6 bases; junction bases not matched to a gene: 6. Per germline, CDR1 MNHNY and CDR2 SVGAGI (reference sequence). Here the CDR3 reads CASSYSQETGGEQYF. The CDR3, as DNA: TGTGCCAGCAGTTACTCTCAGGAGACAGGGGGCGAGCAGTACTTC.

This clonotype was observed a single time. V and J are TRBV20-1 and TRBJ2-3; D might be TRBD1 or TRBD2, each matching 6 bases. Germline CDR1 and CDR2: DFQATT and SNEGSKA (reference sequence). CDR3 length equals 13 residues. Trimming took off 8 bases at V and 2 bases at J, with 14 bases between the two ends. The CDR3: CSPEGGLTDTQYF. The CDR3 coding sequence is TGCAGTCCAGAGGGGGGCCTCACAGATACGCAGTATTTT.

This clonotype was picked up many times. The chain links TRBV6-1 to TRBJ2-1, with 7 bases lining up with TRBD1. Per the germline V gene, CDR1 is MNHNS and CDR2 is SASEGT. V was clipped by 0 bases and J by 4 bases; unmatched bases: 3. The CDR3 is 15 amino acids. CDR3 region: CASSEAGGWYNEQFF. As DNA, the CDR3 is TGTGCCAGCAGTGAAGCAGGGGGCTGGTACAATGAGCAGTTCTTC.

A word on this clonotype: This could be a read error, since a much larger clone is one nucleotide away. This chain links TRBV5-4 with TRBJ1-1; 7 positions agree with TRBD1. Germline CDR1 is SGHNT and CDR2 is YYREEE (reference sequence). This CDR3 is built from 15 residues. In DNA, the CDR3 is TGTGCCCGCAGCTCAGCGGGACAGCAGAACACTGAAGCTTTCTTT. Amino acid sequence: CARSSAGQQNTEAFF.

This clonotype has only a few counts. The gene calls are TRBV27 and TRBJ1-2; possible D gene TRBD1, 6 bases. In germline, CDR1 is MNHEY, CDR2 SMNVEV (reference sequence). The CDR3 totals 14 residues. The V gene lost 2 bases and the J gene lost 6 bases, with 13 bases spanning the gap. The CDR3 loop is CASSLKGDGHGYTF. The CDR3 coding sequence is TGTGCCAGCAGTTTAAAGGGGGACGGCCATGGCTACACCTTC.

The rearrangement joins TRBV27 to TRBJ1-5; weak D call: TRBD1 (5 bases). With 2 bases removed from V and 0 bases from J, the gap between germline ends came to 20 bases. This CDR3 is built from 19 residues. CDR1 MNHEY and CDR2 SMNVEV come from the germline V gene (reference sequence). CDR3: CASSLQPPDTGTSNQPQHF. Here the CDR3 DNA reads TGTGCCAGCAGTTTACAACCCCCGGACACTGGGACTAGCAATCAGCCCCAGCATTTT.

The genes are TRBV15 and TRBJ2-3; no definite D call. CDR1 and CDR2 (germline): LNHNV, YYDKDF (reference sequence). The CDR3 runs 15 residues. V gave up 2 bases and J gave up 0 bases, with 9 bases separating them. The CDR3 reads CATSRRVQSTDTQYF. The CDR3 nucleotides are TGTGCCACCAGCAGAAGAGTCCAGAGCACAGATACGCAGTATTTT. The full variable domain, in which reference TRBV15 and TRBJ2-3 provide the parts outside the CDR3, is DAMVIQNPRYQVTQFGKPVTLSCSQTLNHNVMYWYQQKSSQAPKLLFHYYDKDFNNEADTPDNFQSRRPNTSFCFLDIRSPGLGDTAMYLCATSRRVQSTDTQYFGPGTRLTVL.

V and J are TRBV12-3 or TRBV12-4 and TRBJ1-2, with D tentatively TRBD1 (6 bases). The CDR3 runs to 14 residues. V lost 4 bases to trimming and J lost 4 bases, with 13 bases between them. Here the CDR3 reads CASSSTPDSYGYTF. The CDR3, as DNA: TGTGCCAGCAGTTCAACCCCGGACAGCTATGGCTACACCTTC.

CDR3 protein: CASRSDSLGNTIYF. Written as DNA, the CDR3 is TGTGCCAGCAGATCGGACAGCCTGGGGAACACCATATATTTT. The chain uses TRBV2 and TRBJ1-3; maybe TRBD1 (6 bases). In germline, CDR1 is SNHLY, CDR2 FYNNEI. The CDR3 loop spans 14 amino acids. Trimming stripped 6 bases from V and 7 bases from J, with 16 bases between. The full variable domain, completed using reference TRBV2 and TRBJ1-3, is EPEVTQTPSHQVTQMGQEVILRCVPISNHLYFYWYRQILGQKVEFLVSFYNNEISEKSEIFDDQFSVERPDGSNFTLKIRSTKLEDSAMYFCASRSDSLGNTIYFGEGSWLTVV.

This clonotype was detected a few times. The chain is built from TRBV4-2 and TRBJ2-3, with no clear D. Germline-derived CDR1 and CDR2 are LGHNA and YNFKEQ. The CDR3 spans 14 residues. V lost 1 base to trimming and J lost 1 base, with 6 bases between them. In nucleotides, the CDR3 is TGTGCCAGCAGCCAAGTCCGGGGCACAGATACGCAGTATTTT. Amino acid sequence: CASSQVRGTDTQYF.

The V call is TRBV6-1, the J call TRBJ2-3; 9 bases fit TRBD2. In germline, CDR1 is MNHNS, CDR2 SASEGT. V trimming: 5 bases; J trimming: 4 bases; junction bases outside the gene matches: 7. CDR3 length: 15 amino acids. DNA of the CDR3: TGTGCCAGCAGTTATATTAGCGGGAGAGCAGATACGCAGTATTTT. The encoded protein is CASSYISGRADTQYF.

This clonotype showed up just a few times. The chain combines TRBV3-1 with TRBJ2-3; D not resolved. Germline CDR1 LGHDT, CDR2 YNNKEL (reference sequence). The CDR3 length is 13 residues. Trimming left V 5 bases short and J 4 bases short, with 10 bases between. The CDR3 sequence is CASSYSRADTQYF. CDR3 in DNA: TGTGCCAGCAGCTACTCTAGAGCAGATACGCAGTATTTT.

The chain carries TRBV19 and TRBJ2-7; 13 bases match TRBD2. After removal of 6 bases from V and 6 bases from J, the junction contained 11 bases not matched to a gene. The CDR3 totals 16 residues. In germline, CDR1 is LNHDA, CDR2 SQIVND (reference sequence). The CDR3 loop is CASSPGGTSGTFEQYF. The CDR3, as DNA: TGTGCCAGTAGCCCCGGGGGGACTAGCGGGACATTCGAGCAGTACTTC.

As to this clonotype: A junction boundary mismatches the germline segment, possibly from a read error. The chain has TRBV12-3 or TRBV12-4 and TRBJ2-7; no clear D gene. The CDR3 is 13 residues long. The CDR3, as DNA: TGTGCCAGCAGTGTAGCCCAGGTGGACGAGCAGTACTTC. This sequence encodes CASSVAQVDEQYF.

The V gene is TRBV7-8, the J gene TRBJ2-1; 8 nucleotides align to TRBD2. The trim removed 5 bases at V and 7 bases at J, leaving 10 bases unmatched. Germline loops: CDR1 SGHVS, CDR2 FQNEAQ. CDR3 length: 15 residues. CDR3: CASSQVAGGGNEQFF. CDR3 nucleotide sequence: TGTGCCAGCAGCCAGGTGGCGGGAGGAGGAAATGAGCAGTTCTTC.

This clonotype showed up just a few times. This chain joins TRBV28 and TRBJ1-1; TRBD1 is a possible D gene (6 bases). This CDR3 contains 15 residues. Trimming stripped 3 bases from V and 6 bases from J, with 17 bases between. CDR1 is MDHEN and CDR2 is SYDVKM in the germline V gene. The chain's CDR3 is CASSLGGRVGAEAFF. The CDR3 DNA is TGTGCCAGCAGTTTGGGGGGCAGGGTTGGTGCTGAAGCTTTCTTT.

This chain uses TRBV6-1 with TRBJ2-7; D is undetermined. CDR1 MNHNS and CDR2 SASEGT come from the germline V gene. Trimming shortened V by 8 bases and J by 6 bases, and 8 bases separated the two germline ends. The CDR3 length is 10 residues. CDR3 amino acids: CASGHSEQYF. CDR3 sequence (DNA): TGTGCCAGCGGGCATAGCGAGCAGTACTTC.

The genes are TRBV15 and TRBJ1-1, with a weak D call TRBD1 (6 bases). The germline V gene has CDR1 LNHNV and CDR2 YYDKDF (reference sequence). The CDR3 length is 16 residues. Between the trimmed V and J ends, which lost 0 bases and 4 bases, there was a span of 15 bases. CDR3 amino acids: CATSRDGAGAVTEAFF. DNA of the CDR3: TGTGCCACCAGCAGAGATGGAGCGGGGGCGGTCACTGAAGCTTTCTTT.

The chain recombines TRBV14 with TRBJ1-4; D uncertain. The ends were cut back, 1 base at V and 0 bases at J, with 9 bases in the middle. The V gene's germline CDR1 is SGHDN and CDR2 FVKESK. CDR3 size: 16 residues. The CDR3 reads CASSQVYGATNEKLFF. CDR3 DNA: TGTGCCAGCAGCCAAGTTTATGGGGCAACTAATGAAAAACTGTTTTTT.